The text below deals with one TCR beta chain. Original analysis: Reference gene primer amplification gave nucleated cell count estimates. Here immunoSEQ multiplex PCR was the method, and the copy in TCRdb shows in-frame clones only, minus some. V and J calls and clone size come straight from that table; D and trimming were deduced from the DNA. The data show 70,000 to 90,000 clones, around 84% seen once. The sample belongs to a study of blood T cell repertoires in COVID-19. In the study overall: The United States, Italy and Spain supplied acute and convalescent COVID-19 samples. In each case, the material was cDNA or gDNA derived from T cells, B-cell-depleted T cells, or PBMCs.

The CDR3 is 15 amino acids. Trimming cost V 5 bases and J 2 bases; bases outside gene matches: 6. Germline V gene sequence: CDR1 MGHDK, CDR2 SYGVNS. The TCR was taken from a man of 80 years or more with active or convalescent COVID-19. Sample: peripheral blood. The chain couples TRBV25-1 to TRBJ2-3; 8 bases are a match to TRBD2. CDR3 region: CASSPSSGYTDTQYF. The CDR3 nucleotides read TGTGCCAGCAGTCCGTCTAGCGGGTACACAGATACGCAGTATTTT.